Each of the 15 T cell receptor beta chains below was sequenced from the same sample in a study of blood T cell repertoires in COVID-19. Method: immunoSEQ multiplex PCR; TCRdb's copy keeps in-frame clones and lacks some. The sample consists of about 400,000 clones, around 90% of them appearing once. The sample taken for sequencing was PBMCs or T cells enriched from blood (not recorded which). Receptors were obtained from a woman aged 40 to 49 with acute COVID-19.

The chain links TRBV19 to TRBJ1-5, with 8 positions matching TRBD1. V dropped 1 base and J dropped 0; count of bases not matched to a gene: 8. This CDR3 contains 18 residues. From germline, CDR1 is LNHDA and CDR2 SQIVND (reference sequence). CDR3 protein: CASSIVRQGPDSNQPQHF. Written as DNA, the CDR3 is TGTGCCAGTAGTATAGTAAGACAGGGGCCCGATAGCAATCAGCCCCAGCATTTT.

V gene TRBV3-1 (or the pseudogene TRBV3-2) combines with J gene TRBJ2-2; 9 nucleotides line up with TRBD1. The CDR3 extends over 20 amino acids. Germline V gene data show CDR1 as LGHDT and CDR2 as YNNKEL (reference sequence). Trimming cost V 0 bases and J 4 bases; bases outside gene matches: 15. The CDR3 coding sequence is TGTGCCAGCAGCCAAGAAGGACGCTTTGTTATGACAGGGGGCACCGGGGAGCTGTTTTTT. Translating gives CASSQEGRFVMTGGTGELFF.

This sequence joins TRBV18 and TRBJ1-3, with a tentative D call TRBD1 (5 bases). The germline V gene encodes CDR1 KGHSH and CDR2 LQKENI. Trimming removed 2 bases from V and 0 bases from J, with 5 bases in between. This CDR3 is 14 amino acids long. CDR3 DNA sequence: TGTGCCAGCTCACCAGACAGCTCTGGAAACACCATATATTTT. It translates to CASSPDSSGNTIYF.

The chain has TRBV2 and TRBJ1-2; the D gene is possibly TRBD1 (6 bases). Trimming stripped 2 bases from V and 8 bases from J, with 15 bases between. The CDR3 consists of 14 residues. Per the germline V gene, CDR1 is SNHLY and CDR2 is FYNNEI. The CDR3 protein is CASSEQGSNGGYTF. For the CDR3, the DNA is TGTGCCAGCAGTGAACAGGGGAGTAACGGAGGCTACACCTTC.

V gene TRBV7-9 combines with J gene TRBJ1-2; D not resolved. Germline-derived CDR1 and CDR2 are SEHNR and FQNEAQ (reference sequence). This CDR3 has 13 amino acids. Trimming pared 1 base from V and 8 bases from J, leaving 11 bases between. Here the CDR3 reads CASSLDRVGGYTF. The CDR3 nucleotides read TGTGCCAGCAGCTTAGATCGGGTTGGAGGCTACACCTTC.

The V call is TRBV5-1, the J call TRBJ1-1; D is uncertain. CDR3 length: 12 residues. The V end lost 5 bases, the J end lost 5 bases, and 10 bases lay between the germline ends. Germline loops: CDR1 SGHRS, CDR2 YFSETQ. CDR3 loop: CASRSGGTEAFF. CDR3 nucleotide sequence: TGCGCCAGCAGATCAGGAGGAACTGAAGCTTTCTTT. The complete variable domain, with remaining parts taken from reference TRBV5-1 and TRBJ1-1, reads KAGVTQTPRYLIKTRGQQVTLSCSPISGHRSVSWYQQTPGQGLQFLFEYFSETQRNKGNFPGRFSGRQFSNSRSEMNVSTLELGDSALYLCASRSGGTEAFFGQGTRLTVV.

The chain couples TRBV19 to TRBJ1-5, with TRBD1 matching over 7 bases. V lost 4 bases, J lost 11 bases, and 8 bases stayed unmatched. Germline CDR1 and CDR2: LNHDA and SQIVND (reference sequence). The CDR3 sequence is 13 residues long. The CDR3 sequence is CASSTSQGGAQHF. The DNA of the CDR3 is TGTGCCAGTAGTACCTCCCAGGGGGGCGCCCAGCATTTT. Complete variable domain (other parts from reference TRBV19 and TRBJ1-5): DGGITQSPKYLFRKEGQNVTLSCEQNLNHDAMYWYRQDPGQGLRLIYYSQIVNDFQKGDIAEGYSVSREKKESFPLTVTSAQKNPTAFYLCASSTSQGGAQHFGDGTRLSIL.

This chain links TRBV30 with TRBJ1-6; D remains unclear. V lost 5 bases and J lost 7, with 12 bases in between. This CDR3 spans 13 amino acids. Germline lookup yields CDR1 GTSNPN and CDR2 SVGIG (reference sequence). The chain's CDR3 is CAWGAGRNSPLHF. Written as DNA, the CDR3 is TGTGCCTGGGGTGCAGGCCGAAATTCACCCCTCCACTTT.

V is TRBV6-5 and J is TRBJ1-3; D perhaps matches TRBD1 (5 bases). Looked up from germline, CDR1 is MNHEY and CDR2 is SVGAGI. Trimming shortened V by 0 bases and J by 0 bases, and 9 bases separated the two germline ends. CDR3 length: 16 amino acids. CDR3 bases: TGTGCCAGCAGTTACTCGATGCAGGGCTCTGGAAACACCATATATTTT. Its protein is CASSYSMQGSGNTIYF.

The chain joins TRBV5-4 to TRBJ1-2; D remains unclear. Deletions cut 4 bases from V and 4 bases from J, with 8 bases between. CDR3 size: 12 residues. The germline gives CDR1 SGHNT, CDR2 YYREEE (reference sequence). CDR3 sequence (DNA): TGTGCCAGCAGCCCCCACACCTATGGCTACACCTTC. This gives the protein CASSPHTYGYTF. The full variable domain, in which reference TRBV5-4 and TRBJ1-2 provide the parts outside the CDR3, is ETGVTQSPTHLIKTRGQQVTLRCSSQSGHNTVSWYQQALGQGPQFIFQYYREEENGRGNFPPRFSGLQFPNYSSELNVNALELDDSALYLCASSPHTYGYTFGSGTRLTVV.

The chain links TRBV24-1 to TRBJ2-3, with 7 positions matching TRBD2. The CDR3 is 16 residues long. Trimming at V came to 1 base and at J to 0 bases, leaving 3 bases not matched to a gene. CDR1 KGHDR and CDR2 SFDVKD come from the germline V gene. The CDR3 here is CATSDLGTTSTDTQYF. Written as DNA, the CDR3 is TGTGCCACCAGTGATTTAGGGACTACTAGCACAGATACGCAGTATTTT.

This chain joins TRBV7-9 and TRBJ2-1, with TRBD2 matching 7 bases. CDR3 length: 14 amino acids. Germline V CDR1 and CDR2: SEHNR, FQNEAQ (reference sequence). V lost 6 bases, J lost 6 bases, and 8 bases stayed unmatched. The CDR3 sequence is CASSPRGGGNEQFF. The CDR3 DNA sequence: TGTGCCAGCAGTCCTCGGGGCGGGGGCAATGAGCAGTTCTTC.

The chain joins TRBV7-2 to TRBJ2-3; TRBD1 matches at 9 bases. J gave up 9 bases and V 4 bases, and 5 bases lay outside the gene matches. Germline CDR1 is SGHTA and CDR2 is FQGNSA. CDR3 length: 13 amino acids. As DNA, the CDR3 is TGTGCCAGCAGCTCCCCGGGACAGGGAACGCAGTATTTT. Amino acids: CASSSPGQGTQYF.

This chain joins TRBV2 and TRBJ2-7, with 11 positions matching TRBD2. In germline, CDR1 is SNHLY, CDR2 FYNNEI. Trimming cost V 6 bases and J 2 bases; bases outside gene matches: 3. The CDR3 runs 14 residues. Here the CDR3 DNA reads TGTGCCAGCAGGCGACTAGCGGGGCCCTACGAGCAGTACTTC. This sequence encodes CASRRLAGPYEQYF.

This rearrangement joins TRBV19 to TRBJ1-6; D perhaps matches TRBD1 (5 bases). Trimming removed 3 bases from V and 7 bases from J, with 16 bases in between. In germline, CDR1 is LNHDA, CDR2 SQIVND (reference sequence). The CDR3 totals 16 residues. The CDR3, as DNA: TGTGCCAGTAGTATTGGGGTGGGGCAGACCAATTCACCCCTCCACTTT. This translates into CASSIGVGQTNSPLHF.